The following is a T cell receptor beta chain sequence with its context. This entry comes from a study of control samples from healthy donors and cancer patients. This table comes from immunoSEQ multiplex PCR, and its TCRdb copy is limited to in-frame clones, with some not included. This table holds about 160,000 clones, about 94% found once. Unmatched junction bases numbered 0, after V lost 1 base and J lost 3 bases. CDR1 and CDR2 (germline): LGHNT, FRNRAP. This CDR3 region has 14 residues. This sequence was found in a young woman in good health. The sample was blood. The chain employs TRBV12-5 and TRBJ2-3; 8 bases line up with TRBD2. The CDR3 sequence is CASGLGLATDTQYF. CDR3 coding DNA: TGTGCTAGTGGTTTGGGACTAGCGACAGATACGCAGTATTTT.